This T cell receptor beta chain was recorded in a study of T cell repertoires in cytomegalovirus infection (dated by TCRdb to about 2019). Notes on the research overall: The peptide stimulations were aimed at well-studied HLA-B-restricted epitopes as well as recently identified HLA-C-restricted CMV epitopes, whose presentation resists viral immunomodulation. The HLA type of each donor mattered for the analysis, because public TCR beta signatures pointed to carriage of CMV infection along with the matching HLA type.

General findings and caveats noted by the study authors: The ex vivo response was dominated by HLA-C-restricted CMV-specific TCR beta clonotypes, which also provided the single most frequent clonotype in two of eight donors. Cumulative frequency of public TCR beta family members discriminated carriers of CMV infection plus the relevant HLA type in this cohort and an independent 352-donor cohort.

The sequencer was an Illumina HiSeq 1500. The public sequencing data were trimmed at Q25 with fastp and processed into clonotypes with MiXCR by TCRdb, which kept only in-frame beta chains. CDR3 protein sequences are deduplicated, and each keeps its most common genes and DNA. The sample yields around 900,000 distinct CDR3 sequences; less than 40% were counted once. The ten biggest clones cover about an eighth of the sample. The germline V gene (reference sequence) gives CDR1 as MNHEY and CDR2 as SMNVEV. V is cut by 2 bases and J by 9 bases, and the space between the germline ends is 17 bases. Reading from cysteine to phenylalanine, the CDR3 counts 15 amino acids. Only the CDR3 DNA is retained, 45 bases long and in frame from the first base. The sample's treatment or condition label is to be understood as: in vitro stimulation with specific CMV peptide epitopes to enrich CMV-specific T cells. Remarks on this clonotype: The antigen it binds to is not known. No much larger clonotype is one base removed from it; base qualities were not supplied.

This receptor was taken from a human donor in good health (CMV status not recorded). Some clones in this sample may be carry-over from other donors' samples. The starting material was cultured CD8+ T cells from PBMCs, obtained from culture after CMV antigen stimulation. In this chain, TRBV27 is recombined with TRBJ1-5; the best D guess is TRBD1, with 5 bases matching. The encoded CDR3 is CASSLSGRGGWPQHF. The DNA reads TGTGCCAGCAGTTTAAGTGGGAGGGGAGGATGGCCCCAGCATTTT.